The clone carrying this TCR beta chain has a count of ten or more. The target antigen is unknown. 5'-RACE, quantitative and with molecular barcodes, yielded the TCR beta libraries. TCRdb analysed the 5' RACE reads with MiXCR anew, one entry per CDR3 protein. This sample has almost 400,000 distinct CDR3 sequences; about a fifth occur once, and the top ten carry roughly a sixth. The V gene's germline CDR1 is SQVTM and CDR2 ANQGSEA. V was trimmed by 7 bases and J by 0 bases, leaving 10 bases between them. The CDR3 is 13 residues long. This sample was taken from a study of CD8 T cells in ankylosing spondylitis. General study points: Reportedly, disease-linked clones are significantly enriched in ankylosing spondylitis patients' matched synovial fluid. Clones linked to disease, bearing a CD8+ phenotype, were relatively rare in peripheral blood. In reactive arthritis synovial fluid and blood, some motif variants had been reported before. Several highly homologous variants formed a TCR beta motif that appeared characteristic of ankylosing spondylitis blood.

V is TRBV29-1 and J is TRBJ2-1, with a weak D call TRBD2 (5 bases). The material sequenced was blood, either unsorted or a sorted T cell fraction (not recorded which). The origin of this receptor is a male donor with ankylosing spondylitis. The CDR3 region is CSAQTISYNEQFF. The CDR3 DNA reads TGCAGCGCACAGACTATCTCCTACAATGAGCAGTTCTTC.